This T cell receptor beta chain comes out of a study of T cell responses to AZD1222 COVID-19 vaccine. The method was immunoSEQ multiplex PCR; TCRdb's version includes in-frame clones alone and lacks a portion of them. This sample carries approximately 150,000 clones, roughly 90% of them seen once, and the ten largest clones take less than 2.5%. Germline-derived CDR1 and CDR2 are SQVTM and ANQGSEA. Trimming removed 6 bases from V and 8 bases from J, with 16 bases in between. The CDR3 contains 13 residues. Findings of the study overall: Clonal diversity was possibly underestimated, and white British individuals and females predominated among donors. Unmutated variant regions reportedly attract nearly half of all spike-specific TCRs. Spike was spanned by vaccine-associated CD4 TCRs, which were dominant at 160-218 and 743-854.

Notes on this clone: Its antigen remains unknown.

Doses given second, at about 4 or about 12 weeks, were pooled. V usage is TRBV29-1 and J usage is TRBJ1-4, with D hard to call. The sequence was obtained from an adult who received the AZD1222 COVID-19 vaccine. Sequenced here: peripheral blood, sampled 28 days after the second AZD1222 dose. The DNA for the CDR3 is TGCAGCGTGACGGGCCTCGTGGGGGAAAAACTGTTTTTT. Translated: CSVTGLVGEKLFF. Supplemented by reference TRBV29-1 and TRBJ1-4, the full variable domain reads SAVISQKPSRDICQRGTSLTIQCQVDSQVTMMFWYRQQPGQSLTLIATANQGSEATYESGFVIDKFPISRPNLTFSTLTVSNMSPEDSSIYLCSVTGLVGEKLFFGSGTQLSVL.